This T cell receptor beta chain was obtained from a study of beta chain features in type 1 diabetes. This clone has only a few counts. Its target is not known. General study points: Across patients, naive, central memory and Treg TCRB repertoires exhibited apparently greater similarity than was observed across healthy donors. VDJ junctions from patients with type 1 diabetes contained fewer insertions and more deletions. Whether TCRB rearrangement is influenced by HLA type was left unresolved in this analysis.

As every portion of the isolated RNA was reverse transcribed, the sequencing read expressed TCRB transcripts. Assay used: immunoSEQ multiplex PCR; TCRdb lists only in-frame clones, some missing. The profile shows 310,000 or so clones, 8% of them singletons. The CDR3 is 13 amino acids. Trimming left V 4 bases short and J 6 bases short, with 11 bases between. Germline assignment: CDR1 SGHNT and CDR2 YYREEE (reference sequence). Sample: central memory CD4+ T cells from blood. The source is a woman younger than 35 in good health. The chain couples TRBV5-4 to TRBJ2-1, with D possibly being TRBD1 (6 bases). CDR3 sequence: CASSRRDTNEQFF. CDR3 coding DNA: TGTGCCAGCAGCCGCCGGGACACCAATGAGCAGTTCTTC.